These 9 T cell receptor beta chains were sequenced from one sample in a study of regulatory T cells in long-lasting Graves disease. Arm-PCR of CDR3 regions with iRepertoire HTBI primers generated TCR beta libraries. TCRdb re-derived calls from the multiplex PCR reads in MiXCR, one entry per CDR3 protein. In the table there are 400,000 to 500,000 distinct CDR3 sequences, roughly 15% of which are singletons. Time point described: newly diagnosed GD, antithyroid drugs for less than 3 months. From RNA extracted from PBMCs, the TCR library was made. In addition, the sample was reused for a study of T cells in Graves' hyperthyroidism and ophthalmopathy.

This material consisted of peripheral blood mononuclear cells (PBMCs), taken at new diagnosis, from a patient treated with antithyroid drugs. These receptors were taken from a woman younger than 35 with Graves disease.

V gene TRBV13 combines with J gene TRBJ1-6; maybe TRBD1 (5 bases). Germline V CDR1 and CDR2: PRHDT, FYEKMQ (reference sequence). Trimming took 6 bases from V and 8 from J, leaving 14 bases between them. This CDR3 contains 14 residues. The CDR3 nucleotides read TGTGCCAGCAGTCGACAGCGTGGATATTCACCCCTCCACTTT. This sequence encodes CASSRQRGYSPLHF.

This clonotype was observed many times. The rearrangement uses TRBV11-2 and TRBJ2-3, with 9 bases fitting TRBD2. CDR1 and CDR2 (germline): SGHAT, FQNNGV. The ends lost 6 bases at V and 2 bases at J; junction bases unmatched: 6. The CDR3 runs 15 residues. The CDR3 region has the DNA TGTGCCAGCAGTCTACGCGGGAGGGCCACAGATACGCAGTATTTT. This translates into CASSLRGRATDTQYF.

This clonotype has ten or more counts. The chain couples TRBV7-8 to TRBJ2-1; 10 bases align to TRBD2. V gave up 5 bases and J gave up 4 bases; unmatched junction bases: 5. Germline V lookup: CDR1 SGHVS, CDR2 FQNEAQ. The length of the CDR3 is 15 residues. CDR3 region: CASSEGLADYNEQFF. Here the CDR3 DNA reads TGTGCCAGCAGCGAAGGACTAGCGGATTACAATGAGCAGTTCTTC.

This clonotype was seen repeatedly, ten times or more. The chain links TRBV20-1 to TRBJ2-3; D possibly corresponds to TRBD1 (7 bases). The CDR3 has 15 amino acids. Trimming took 5 bases from V and 6 from J, leaving 21 bases between them. From germline, CDR1 is DFQATT and CDR2 SNEGSKA (reference sequence). This CDR3 is CSALDRRGRWDTQYF. DNA of the CDR3: TGCAGTGCTCTGGACAGGAGGGGAAGATGGGATACGCAGTATTTT.

Here the CDR3 reads CSVRIDYTGELFF. The CDR3 DNA is TGCAGCGTTCGTATTGACTACACCGGGGAGCTGTTTTTT. The J gene is TRBJ2-2, the V gene TRBV29-1; D remains unclear. Trimming took 5 bases from V and 3 from J, leaving 10 bases between them. The CDR3 totals 13 residues. CDR1 and CDR2 (germline): SQVTM, ANQGSEA.

This clonotype was seen more than once but under ten times. The junction departs from germline at one end; a sequencing error may be responsible. This chain connects TRBV7-6 to TRBJ2-3; D uncertain. The CDR3 covers 13 residues. Germline V gene lookup returns CDR1 SGHVS and CDR2 FNYEAQ. CDR3 DNA sequence: TGTGCCGGCAGCTTCGACGGAAGGAATACGCAGTATTTT. Amino acid sequence: CAGSFDGRNTQYF.

This clonotype was observed at least ten times. The chain joins TRBV7-2 to TRBJ2-7; 7 bases match TRBD2. The CDR3 loop spans 17 amino acids. Germline V gene data show CDR1 as SGHTA and CDR2 as FQGNSA. Trimming removed 0 bases from V and 3 bases from J; junction bases left unmatched: 11. Here the CDR3 reads CASSLARPAGVFYEQYF. In nucleotides, the CDR3 is TGTGCCAGCAGCTTAGCGAGACCGGCGGGAGTCTTCTACGAGCAGTACTTC.

This clonotype occurred many times. The chain combines TRBV7-2 with TRBJ2-3, with 10 nucleotides matching TRBD2. The junction had 3 bases not matched to a gene; V was cut back by 1 base and J by 5 bases. This CDR3 spans 15 amino acids. The germline V gene has CDR1 SGHTA and CDR2 FQGNSA. The CDR3 nucleotides are TGTGCCAGCAGCTTAGGACTAGCGGGCCAAGATACGCAGTATTTT. Encoded protein: CASSLGLAGQDTQYF.

Many counts were recorded for this clonotype. V is TRBV28 and J is TRBJ2-7, with a tentative D call TRBD1 (6 bases). The V gene lost 7 bases and the J gene lost 2 bases, with 18 bases spanning the gap. In germline, CDR1 is MDHEN, CDR2 SYDVKM. The CDR3 runs to 15 residues. The CDR3 nucleotides read TGTGCCAGCAATGTTGCGGACAGCTCCCCCTACGAGCAGTACTTC. Residues: CASNVADSSPYEQYF. The complete variable domain, with remaining parts taken from reference TRBV28 and TRBJ2-7, reads DVKVTQSSRYLVKRTGEKVFLECVQDMDHENMFWYRQDPGLGLRLIYFSYDVKMKEKGDIPEGYSVSREKKERFSLILESASTNQTSMYLCASNVADSSPYEQYFGPGTRLTVT.